By share of the sample, the clone carrying this TCR beta chain is large (0.1 to 1%). The time point: sample taken at primary tumor resection. Sequencing was performed on whole RNA extracted from tumor and nontumor lung tissue, or from frozen PBMC, and the material was left unsorted. The donors were about 72 patients with non-small cell lung cancer that was early-stage and untreated. This entry comes from a study of spatial heterogeneity in lung cancer. Background on the study: Alpha-chain detections were consistently fewer than beta-chain detections among the sequences. As counted in raw reads, each unique TCR and UMI combination appeared more than ten times on average.

Every TCR cDNA molecule bore a unique molecular identifier. A single record per CDR3 protein comes from TCRdb applying MiXCR to the 5' RACE reads. The sample lists approximately 12,000 distinct CDR3 sequences, about 6% occurring once. V was pared by 0 bases and J by 2 bases, with 18 bases between. CDR3 length equals 17 residues. Germline lookup yields CDR1 DFQATT and CDR2 SNEGSKA (reference sequence). The chain is built from TRBV20-1 and TRBJ2-3; TRBD1 is a possible D gene (5 bases). The specimen was normal lung tissue next to the tumor, collected at surgery. The receptor was isolated from a male donor with early-stage non-small cell lung cancer. The CDR3 nucleotides are TGCAGTGCTAGAGATCCCCTCAGGACGGACAACACAGATACGCAGTATTTT. Encoded protein: CSARDPLRTDNTDTQYF.